A selection of T cell receptor beta chains follows, all from one sample in a study of cytomegalovirus exposure and HLA in healthy donors. TCRdb keeps only in-frame clones here, not all; method: immunoSEQ multiplex PCR. The top ten clones hold around 16% of a sample with 75,000 to 90,000 clones, 55% to 65% of them seen once. Sequenced sample: PBMCs. The receptor source for this set is a woman aged 40 to 50 in good health and CMV-seropositive. CDR3s include the opening cysteine and the closing phenylalanine or tryptophan. Each record gives: J gene, V gene, clone size, D gene, CDR3 DNA, CDR3 protein. The D gene is left open where the match is weak. The size field is filled for only some rows; it gives once, few, many or a size class.

TRBJ1-2 | TRBV4-1 | - | - | TGCGCCAGCAGCCTATTCTGGGGGGGAGCGTTCTATGGCTACACCTTC | CASSLFWGGAFYGYTF
TRBJ2-7 | TRBV4-3 | - | - | TGCGCCAGCAGCCAAGTCTACAGGGACTACGAGCAGTACTTC | CASSQVYRDYEQYF
TRBJ2-1 | TRBV4-3 | - | TRBD2 | TGCGCCAGCAGCCAACTAGCGGGAGATTACAATGAGCAGTTCTTC | CASSQLAGDYNEQFF
TRBJ1-4 | TRBV9 | - | - | TGTGCCAGCAGCGTAGGGAACAGTGCTGCAACTAATGAAAAACTGTTTTTT | CASSVGNSAATNEKLFF
TRBJ2-3 | TRBV5-1 | few | TRBD1 | TGCGCCAGCAGCTTGGGACAGGGGACATTGTCCACAGATACGCAGTATTTT | CASSLGQGTLSTDTQYF
TRBJ2-2 | TRBV12-5 | - | TRBD1 | TGTGCTAGTGGTTTCTCGGGTCGACAGGGTTACACCGGGGAGCTGTTTTTT | CASGFSGRQGYTGELFF
TRBJ1-2 | TRBV27 | - | - | TGTGCCAGTCGCCCTCAGGGTCTCTATGGCTACACCTTC | CASRPQGLYGYTF
TRBJ1-1 | TRBV2 | - | - | TGTGCCAGCAGTAAATACAGGGATGGGGACACTGAAGCTTTCTTT | CASSKYRDGDTEAFF
TRBJ2-5 | TRBV19 | - | - | TGTGCCAGTAGTGGGGGGGCTGTGGGAGAGACCCAGTACTTC | CASSGGAVGETQYF
TRBJ1-5 | TRBV18 | - | TRBD1 | TGTGCCAGCCAGGGGGATCAGCAGGGGCAGCCCCAGCATTTT | CASQGDQQGQPQHF
TRBJ2-2 | TRBV5-1 | few | TRBD2 | TGCGCCAGCAGCCTGGGACTAGCGGGGAGTTACACCGGGGAGCTGTTTTTT | CASSLGLAGSYTGELFF
TRBJ2-4 | TRBV18 | - | TRBD1 | TGTGCCAGCTCACGGGGACAGGGGGACATTCAGTACTTC | CASSRGQGDIQYF
TRBJ2-7 | TRBV7-9 | - | TRBD2 | TGTGCCAGCAGCTCTTTAGCGGGAGAAGGCTACGAGCAGTACTTC | CASSSLAGEGYEQYF
TRBJ2-7 | TRBV28 | - | - | TGTGCCAGCAGGTCGTACGAGCAGTACTTC | CASRSYEQYF
TRBJ2-2 | TRBV5-1 | - | TRBD1 | TGCGCCAGCAGCTTGGCCCCAACAGGGGCTAACACCGGGGAGCTGTTTTTT | CASSLAPTGANTGELFF
TRBJ1-2 | TRBV28 | - | TRBD1 | TGTGCCAGCAGCTCGACAGGGGACTATGGCTACACCTTC | CASSSTGDYGYTF
TRBJ2-7 | TRBV30 | few | TRBD2 | TGTGCCTGGGCCATAGAGCGGGGGGGCTACGAGCAGTACTTC | CAWAIERGGYEQYF
TRBJ2-7 | TRBV28 | - | - | TGTGCCAGCAGTCCTCTGGAGGCGGCATACGAGCAGTACTTC | CASSPLEAAYEQYF
TRBJ2-1 | TRBV27 | - | - | TGTGCCAGCAGTCCAGGACGGGACTTCCACACTTTCTACAATGAGCAGTTCTTC | CASSPGRDFHTFYNEQFF
TRBJ2-5 | TRBV19 | - | TRBD1 | TGTGCCAGTAGCCGACAGGGGGCAGGAGAGACCCAGTACTTC | CASSRQGAGETQYF
TRBJ2-7 | TRBV6-1 | few | - | TGTGCCAGCAGTGCCTCAGGGTTTAGGTACGAGCAGTACTTC | CASSASGFRYEQYF
TRBJ1-2 | TRBV4-2 | - | TRBD1 | TGTGCCAGCAGCCCAGGAGTGGGACAGAACTATGGCTACACCTTC | CASSPGVGQNYGYTF
TRBJ2-3 | TRBV5-1 | - | TRBD2 | TGCGCCAGCAGCTCGGCCCCACTAGCGGGAAGTCCAGATACGCAGTATTTT | CASSSAPLAGSPDTQYF
TRBJ2-2 | TRBV19 | once | TRBD1 | TGTGCCAGTAGTAGGTCGACAGGGATCCCCGGGGAGCTGTTTTTT | CASSRSTGIPGELFF
TRBJ1-2 | TRBV7-2 | - | TRBD1 | TGTGCCAGCAGCGAAAACAGGGGAGTCAACTATGGCTACACCTTC | CASSENRGVNYGYTF
TRBJ2-7 | TRBV28 | - | TRBD2 | TGTGCCACCGGGACGCGACTAGCGGTATACGAGCAGTACTTC | CATGTRLAVYEQYF
TRBJ2-7 | TRBV7-9 | - | - | TGTGCCAGCAGCTTCCCGGGGTCCTCCTACGAGCAGTACTTC | CASSFPGSSYEQYF
TRBJ2-1 | TRBV28 | - | TRBD2 | TGTGCCAGCCGGACTAGAAGCTCCTACAATGAGCAGTTCTTC | CASRTRSSYNEQFF
TRBJ1-5 | TRBV19 | - | - | TGTGCCAGTAGTATGAGGCACCGGGAAAGGGTAACCCAGCATTTT | CASSMRHRERVTQHF
TRBJ1-2 | TRBV10-2 | - | TRBD1 | TGCGCCAGCAGAGACACAGGGGGCGATGACTATGGCTACACCTTC | CASRDTGGDDYGYTF
TRBJ2-7 | TRBV7-2 | - | TRBD1 | TGTGCCAGCAGTTTAAAATTCGGGACAGAGCGCTACGAGCAGTACTTC | CASSLKFGTERYEQYF
TRBJ2-7 | TRBV5-1 | - | - | TGCGCCAGCAGCTTGGACGCGAGGGCAGGCCCCTACGAGCAGTACTTC | CASSLDARAGPYEQYF
TRBJ2-1 | TRBV2 | many | TRBD1 | TGTGCCAGCAGTCCCAGGGGGCGAAACAATGAGCAGTTCTTC | CASSPRGRNNEQFF
TRBJ2-7 | TRBV16 | - | - | TGTGCCAGCAGCCAATCTCGGGGCGAGCAGTACTTC | CASSQSRGEQYF
TRBJ2-3 | TRBV4-3 | - | - | TGCGCCAGCAGCCAAACGACTAGTTCCACAGATACGCAGTATTTT | CASSQTTSSTDTQYF
TRBJ2-1 | TRBV6-5 | - | - | TGTGCCAGCAGTTACTCCGGCGGAACGCAGTTCTTC | CASSYSGGTQFF
TRBJ1-3 | TRBV9 | - | - | TGTGCCAGCGGGGGGGGCACTGGAAACACCATATATTTT | CASGGGTGNTIYF
TRBJ2-7 | TRBV10-3 | few | - | TGTGCCATCAGTCAAACCTACGAGCAGTACTTC | CAISQTYEQYF
TRBJ1-2 | TRBV2 | few | TRBD1 | TGTGCCAGCTCCGACTTACAGGGGACTTATGGCTACACCTTC | CASSDLQGTYGYTF
TRBJ2-1 | TRBV7-4 | - | - | TGTGCCAGCAGCTTCCCACCGCTTTACTGCTACAATGAGCAGTTCTTC | CASSFPPLYCYNEQFF
TRBJ2-3 | TRBV27 | - | TRBD2 | TGTGCCAGCAGTCCTCGGGGACTAGCGGTTTACACAGATACGCAGTATTTT | CASSPRGLAVYTDTQYF
TRBJ2-3 | TRBV4-3 | once | - | TGCGCCAGCAGCCAAGACACCTCAGGAGGTGGAGATACGCAGTATTTT | CASSQDTSGGGDTQYF
TRBJ2-1 | TRBV7-2 | - | TRBD1 | TGTGCCAGCAGACCGGGACAGGGCAGCAATGAGCAGTTCTTC | CASRPGQGSNEQFF
TRBJ2-1 | TRBV30 | - | TRBD2 | TGTGCCTGGAGTCGGCTTTCGGGGGGCTACAATGAGCAGTTCTTC | CAWSRLSGGYNEQFF
TRBJ1-1 | TRBV28 | - | - | TGTGCCAGCACCACTATGGACTCGGGCGGGGGGCTCCTTTCGAACACTGAAGCTTTCTTT | CASTTMDSGGGLLSNTEAFF
TRBJ2-3 | TRBV7-2 | - | - | TGTGCCAGCAGCTTACTAGCGCAAAGCACAGATACGCAGTATTTT | CASSLLAQSTDTQYF
TRBJ2-1 | TRBV7-9 | - | TRBD2 | TGTGCCAGCAGCCACGGGACTAGCGGGAGGAATGAGCAGTTCTTC | CASSHGTSGRNEQFF
TRBJ2-1 | TRBV4-2 | - | TRBD2 | TGTGCCAGCAGCCAAGAGCTCTTGGGACTAGCGGGAGTAACTGAGCAGTTCTTC | CASSQELLGLAGVTEQFF
TRBJ1-5 | TRBV19 | - | - | TGTGCCAGTAGTATAGAGGGAGGACCCCAGCATTTT | CASSIEGGPQHF
TRBJ1-5 | TRBV11-2 | few | TRBD1 | TGTGCCAGCAGCTTATCCAGGGGGCTTCAGCCCCAGCATTTT | CASSLSRGLQPQHF
TRBJ2-3 | TRBV7-3 | - | TRBD2 | TGTGCCAGCACCCCTAGCGGGAGCGAGACAGATACGCAGTATTTT | CASTPSGSETDTQYF
TRBJ2-6 | TRBV27 | - | - | TGTGCCAGCCGTTTGAACAACGGGGCCAACGTCCTGACTTTC | CASRLNNGANVLTF
TRBJ1-1 | TRBV28 | few | - | TGTGCCAGCTCATTTTACGCCGGGTCGCCGAACGCTGAAGCTTTCTTT | CASSFYAGSPNAEAFF
TRBJ1-2 | TRBV19 | - | TRBD1 | TGTGCCAGTAGTTTTGCCAGGGGGCTCGGCTATGGCTACACCTTC | CASSFARGLGYGYTF
TRBJ1-5 | TRBV6-5 | - | - | TGTGCCAGCAGTTACAGGCAGGGTAATCAGCCCCAGCATTTT | CASSYRQGNQPQHF
TRBJ2-5 | TRBV5-4 | - | TRBD1 | TGTGCCAGCAGCTTCACAGGGGGTAGCTCCCAAGAGACCCAGTACTTC | CASSFTGGSSQETQYF
TRBJ2-5 | TRBV5-1 | - | TRBD1 | TGCGCCAGCAGACAACAGGGGGCGGAGACCCAGTACTTC | CASRQQGAETQYF